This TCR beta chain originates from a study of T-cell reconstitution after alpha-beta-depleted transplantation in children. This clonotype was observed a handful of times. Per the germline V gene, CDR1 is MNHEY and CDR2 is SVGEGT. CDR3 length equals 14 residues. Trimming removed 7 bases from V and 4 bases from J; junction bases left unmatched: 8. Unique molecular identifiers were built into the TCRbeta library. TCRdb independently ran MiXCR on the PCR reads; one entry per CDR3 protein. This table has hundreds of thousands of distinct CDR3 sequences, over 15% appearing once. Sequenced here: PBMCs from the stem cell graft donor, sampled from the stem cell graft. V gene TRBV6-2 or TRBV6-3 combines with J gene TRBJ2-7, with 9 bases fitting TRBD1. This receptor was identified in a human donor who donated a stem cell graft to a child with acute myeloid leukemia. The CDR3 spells CASTSTGGVYEQYV. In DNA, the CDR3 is TGTGCCAGCACCTCCACAGGGGGCGTGTACGAGCAGTACGTC.